Sequencing of this T cell receptor (beta chain) was carried out in a study of control samples from healthy donors and cancer patients. Some clones are missing from TCRdb's copy, which holds only in-frame ones; the method was immunoSEQ multiplex PCR. The table records roughly 200,000 clones, roughly nine tenths of them present only once. The trim removed 4 bases at V and 3 bases at J, leaving 4 bases unmatched. Germline V CDR1 and CDR2: LGHDT, YNNKEL (reference sequence). This CDR3 has 14 residues. The rearrangement links TRBV3-1 (or the pseudogene TRBV3-2) to TRBJ2-7; TRBD1 matches 9 bases. Sequences were obtained from blood. This clonotype was obtained from a man aged 25-45 years in good health. The CDR3 bases are TGTGCCAGCAGCCCCCGGGACAGGGTCTACGAGCAGTACTTC. It encodes CASSPRDRVYEQYF.